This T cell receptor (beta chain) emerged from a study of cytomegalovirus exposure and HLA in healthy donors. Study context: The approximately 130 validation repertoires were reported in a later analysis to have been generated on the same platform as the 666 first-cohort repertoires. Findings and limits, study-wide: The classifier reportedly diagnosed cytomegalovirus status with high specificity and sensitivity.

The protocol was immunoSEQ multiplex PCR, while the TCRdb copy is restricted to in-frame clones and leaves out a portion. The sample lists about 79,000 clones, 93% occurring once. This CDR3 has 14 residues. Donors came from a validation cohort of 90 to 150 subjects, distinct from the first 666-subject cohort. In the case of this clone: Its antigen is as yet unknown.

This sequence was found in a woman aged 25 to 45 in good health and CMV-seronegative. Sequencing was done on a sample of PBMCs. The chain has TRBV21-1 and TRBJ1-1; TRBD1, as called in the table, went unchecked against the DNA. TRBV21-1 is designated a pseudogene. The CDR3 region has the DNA TGTGCCAGCAACCTGACAGGGAGGTACACTGAAGCTTTCTTT. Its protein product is CASNLTGRYTEAFF.